The 13 T cell receptor beta chains listed next were all sequenced from one sample in a study of blood T cell repertoires in COVID-19. TCRdb's copy holds only in-frame clones and misses some; the assay was immunoSEQ multiplex PCR. The sample has about 250,000 clones; about four fifths are singletons. Sample: peripheral blood. The receptors here all came from a man at least 80 years old with acute or convalescent COVID-19.

The V and J genes are TRBV5-1 and TRBJ2-1; a weak D match, TRBD1 (5 bases). CDR1 SGHRS and CDR2 YFSETQ come from the germline V gene. The CDR3 sequence is 15 residues long. V lost 3 bases and J 1 base, leaving 11 bases between the germline ends. CDR3: CASSSSRESYNEQFF. In DNA form, the CDR3 reads TGCGCCAGCAGCTCCTCCAGGGAATCCTACAATGAGCAGTTCTTC.

This sequence joins TRBV27 and TRBJ1-1; a weak D match, TRBD1 (6 bases). The V gene's germline CDR1 is MNHEY and CDR2 SMNVEV (reference sequence). V was pared by 4 bases and J by 4 bases, with 10 bases between. This CDR3 region has 13 residues. The CDR3: CASSSQGSTEAFF. The CDR3 DNA sequence: TGTGCCAGCAGTTCACAGGGATCCACTGAAGCTTTCTTT.

This clone was detected once. The chain is built from TRBV5-6 and TRBJ1-6, with D perhaps matching TRBD1 (6 bases). This CDR3 spans 16 amino acids. V lost 8 bases and J lost 0, with 15 bases in between. Germline V gives CDR1 SGHDT, CDR2 YYEEEE. As DNA, the CDR3 is TGTGCCAGTGAATCGGGGGGCAGCTCCTATAATTCACCCCTCCACTTT. This encodes CASESGGSSYNSPLHF.

This sequence joins TRBV5-6 and TRBJ2-7; 11 bases agree with TRBD1. The germline V gene has CDR1 SGHDT and CDR2 YYEEEE. Trimming at V came to 3 bases and at J to 1 base, leaving 3 bases not matched to a gene. The CDR3 has 15 residues. The CDR3 loop reads CASSSGTGGSYEQYF. CDR3 DNA sequence: TGTGCCAGCAGCTCCGGGACAGGGGGATCCTACGAGCAGTACTTC.

The V call is TRBV4-2, the J call TRBJ1-6, with a possible D match to TRBD1 (5 bases). V lost 5 bases, J lost 7 bases, and 9 bases lay in between. Germline CDR1 LGHNA, CDR2 YNFKEQ. The CDR3 runs 13 residues. CDR3 bases: TGTGCCAGCAGCTGGGAGGGGAATTCACCCCTCCACTTT. This sequence encodes CASSWEGNSPLHF.

This clone was seen only a few times. The CDR3 DNA sequence: TGTGCCAGCAGTTACTCATCGGTCACGGATACGCAGTATTTT. Protein sequence: CASSYSSVTDTQYF. This chain uses TRBV6-5 with TRBJ2-3, with D hard to call. Trimming pared 0 bases from V and 6 bases from J, leaving 10 bases between. Germline V lookup: CDR1 MNHEY, CDR2 SVGAGI. The CDR3 length is 14 residues.

The rearrangement uses TRBV12-3 or TRBV12-4 and TRBJ2-7, with 7 bases aligning to TRBD1. CDR3 length: 13 amino acids. The trim removed 7 bases at V and 3 bases at J, leaving 6 bases unmatched. The CDR3 sequence is CASTSRQGYEQYF. In DNA, the CDR3 is TGTGCCAGCACCTCCCGACAGGGCTACGAGCAGTACTTC.

V is TRBV21-1 and J is TRBJ2-7; the table names TRBD2, a call not compared with the DNA. TRBV21-1 is a pseudogene segment. This CDR3 has 16 amino acids. The CDR3 coding sequence is TGTGCCAGCAGTAGGAGTCACACCTTAGTGGATTGCGAGCAGTACTTC. Its protein is CASSRSHTLVDCEQYF.

This clone appeared once. The V call is TRBV12-3 or TRBV12-4, the J call TRBJ2-4, with unresolved D. The CDR3 totals 11 residues. V was pared by 6 bases and J by 7 bases, with 7 bases between. CDR3 residues: CASSLSNIQYF. CDR3 bases: TGTGCCAGCAGCCTCTCGAACATTCAGTACTTC.

The chain couples TRBV5-8 to TRBJ2-1, with D possibly being TRBD2 (7 bases). The CDR3 extends over 17 amino acids. The V gene's germline CDR1 is SGHTS and CDR2 YDEGEE. V was trimmed by 0 bases and J by 1 base, leaving 14 bases between them. The CDR3 DNA follows: TGTGCCAGCAGCTTGGCCGGGGGGCTGGCGTCCTACAATGAGCAGTTCTTC. It yields the protein CASSLAGGLASYNEQFF.

V usage is TRBV2 and J usage is TRBJ1-2, with 7 bases lining up with TRBD1. Germline values: CDR1 SNHLY, CDR2 FYNNEI. The trim removed 1 base at V and 8 bases at J, leaving 4 bases unmatched. The CDR3 is 13 residues long. In DNA form, the CDR3 reads TGTGCCAGCAGTGAAGTAATACAGGGGGGCTACACCTTC. This gives the protein CASSEVIQGGYTF.

The chain couples TRBV6-6 to TRBJ2-1; 15 bases fit TRBD2. From germline, CDR1 is MNHNY and CDR2 SVGAGI (reference sequence). J lost 2 bases, V lost 5 bases, and 10 bases had no gene match. The CDR3 totals 19 residues. The CDR3 sequence is CASSPRTSGRVLAYNEQFF. The CDR3 bases are TGTGCCAGCAGTCCCCGGACTAGCGGGAGGGTCTTAGCCTACAATGAGCAGTTCTTC.

The chain employs TRBV3-1 (or the pseudogene TRBV3-2) and TRBJ1-3; TRBD1 aligns across 7 bases. CDR3 length: 17 amino acids. V gave up 4 bases and J gave up 2 bases; unmatched junction bases: 11. CDR1 LGHDT and CDR2 YNNKEL come from the germline V gene (reference sequence). The CDR3: CASSPRAHTGAGNTIYF. The CDR3 nucleotides are TGTGCCAGCAGCCCAAGGGCGCATACAGGGGCTGGAAACACCATATATTTT.